The 27 T cell receptor beta chains in this list originate from one sample, sequenced in a study of cytomegalovirus exposure and HLA in healthy donors. Primers for the PCR totalled 60 Vbeta and 13 Jbeta. Assay: immunoSEQ multiplex PCR; the TCRdb copy retains only in-frame clones and omits some. The sample lists roughly 160,000 clones, about 75% seen once, with 2.5% in the top ten. Sequenced material: PBMCs. The source is a female donor in good health and CMV-seronegative.

This clone was picked up a small number of times. V gene TRBV23-1 combines with J gene TRBJ1-2; D may be TRBD1 (6 bases). TRBV23-1 is flagged as an ORF with uncertain function. Trimming shortened V by 3 bases and J by 2 bases, and 13 bases separated the two germline ends. The CDR3 has 15 amino acids. The CDR3 protein is CASSHTDSINYGYTF. DNA of the CDR3: TGCGCCAGCAGTCATACGGACAGCATAAACTATGGCTACACCTTC.

As for this clone: A junction boundary mismatches the germline segment, possibly from a read error. Other DNA variants within this sample encode the same CDR3. This rearrangement joins TRBV27 to TRBJ2-5; D unresolved. The CDR3 contains 15 residues. Germline loops: CDR1 MNHEY, CDR2 SMNVEV (reference sequence). Here the CDR3 reads CASSSAEKNQETQYF. The CDR3 DNA is TGTGCCAGCAGTTCCGCGGAAAAGAACCAGGAGACCCAGTACTTC.

The chain joins TRBV9 to TRBJ1-2; D call uncertain. The CDR3 runs to 17 residues. Germline V CDR1 and CDR2: SGDLS, YYNGEE. Trimming removed 0 bases from V and 0 bases from J, with 15 bases in between. The CDR3 DNA reads TGTGCCAGCAGCGTAGCAGCAGGTTACGAAGCTAACTATGGCTACACCTTC. Translating gives CASSVAAGYEANYGYTF.

This rearrangement joins TRBV7-2 to TRBJ2-1, with 8 bases that match TRBD1. The CDR3 covers 15 residues. CDR1 SGHTA and CDR2 FQGNSA come from the germline V gene. J was trimmed by 2 bases and V by 5 bases; bases with no gene match: 5. CDR3 amino acids: CASSVDRGPYNEQFF. DNA of the CDR3: TGTGCCAGCAGCGTCGACAGGGGTCCCTACAATGAGCAGTTCTTC.

Details on this clone: Additional DNA sequences in this sample encode the identical CDR3. J is TRBJ1-1 and V is TRBV18; D is uncertain. V lost 4 bases, J lost 0 bases, and 6 bases lay in between. The CDR3 is 13 residues long. In germline, CDR1 is KGHSH, CDR2 LQKENI. The CDR3 region is CASSRTVNTEAFF. CDR3 DNA sequence: TGTGCCAGCTCACGTACAGTGAACACTGAAGCTTTCTTT.

The chain couples TRBV6-6 to TRBJ2-3; tentatively, D is TRBD2 (5 bases). Germline V gene lookup returns CDR1 MNHNY and CDR2 SVGAGI (reference sequence). The CDR3 extends over 14 amino acids. The V end lost 5 bases, the J end lost 3 bases, and 12 bases lay between the germline ends. The CDR3 bases are TGTGCCAGCAGTGACGGAGGTCTGACAGATACGCAGTATTTT. It specifies CASSDGGLTDTQYF.

The rearrangement links TRBV6-5 to TRBJ2-1; 7 nucleotides agree with TRBD2. The germline V gene encodes CDR1 MNHEY and CDR2 SVGAGI. V dropped 7 bases and J dropped 0; count of bases not matched to a gene: 6. This CDR3 region has 15 residues. CDR3 loop: CASTVGGSSYNEQFF. DNA for the CDR3: TGTGCCAGCACTGTCGGGGGGAGCTCCTACAATGAGCAGTTCTTC.

This clone was seen a single time. The V gene is TRBV4-2, the J gene TRBJ1-1; possibly TRBD1 for D (6 bases). Germline CDR1 reads LGHNA; CDR2 reads YNFKEQ. This CDR3 has 15 residues. Trimming cost V 0 bases and J 1 base, with 9 bases left between them. The DNA for the CDR3 is TGTGCCAGCAGCCAAGATCCAGGGGCGAACACTGAAGCTTTCTTT. Its protein is CASSQDPGANTEAFF.

The chain is built from TRBV19 and TRBJ1-5, with 7 bases lining up with TRBD1. With V trimmed by 4 bases and J by 6 bases, 9 bases remained unmatched. Germline V CDR1 and CDR2: LNHDA, SQIVND (reference sequence). The CDR3 extends over 15 amino acids. The CDR3, as DNA: TGTGCCAGTAGTACCTCAAACAGGGGAGTTCAGCCCCAGCATTTT. Its translation: CASSTSNRGVQPQHF.

This clone was observed a handful of times. The chain uses TRBV11-2 and TRBJ1-1; D is possibly TRBD1 (5 bases). Trimming stripped 4 bases from V and 1 base from J, with 10 bases between. Germline CDR1 is SGHAT and CDR2 is FQNNGV. CDR3 size: 14 residues. The CDR3 region has the DNA TGTGCCAGCAGCTACTTTACAGGGAACACTGAAGCTTTCTTT. Residues: CASSYFTGNTEAFF.

This clone has more than one count but fewer than ten. Other DNA variants within this sample encode the same CDR3. The genes are TRBV5-1 and TRBJ2-1; 7 bases agree with TRBD2. Germline V gene lookup returns CDR1 SGHRS and CDR2 YFSETQ. The CDR3 consists of 14 residues. V lost 0 bases, J lost 7 bases, and 4 bases stayed unmatched. CDR3 DNA sequence: TGCGCCAGCAGCTTGGGGACTAGTGGTAATGAGCAGTTCTTC. This sequence encodes CASSLGTSGNEQFF. The full variable domain, its missing parts supplied by reference TRBV5-1 and TRBJ2-1, is KAGVTQTPRYLIKTRGQQVTLSCSPISGHRSVSWYQQTPGQGLQFLFEYFSETQRNKGNFPGRFSGRQFSNSRSEMNVSTLELGDSALYLCASSLGTSGNEQFFGPGTRLTVL.

This clone turned up a few times. The chain joins TRBV4-3 to TRBJ2-3, with a possible D match to TRBD1 (6 bases). In germline, CDR1 is LGHNA, CDR2 YSLEER. The CDR3 has 11 residues. With 1 base removed from V and 14 bases from J, the gap between germline ends came to 10 bases. CDR3 sequence (DNA): TGCGCCAGCAGCCAAGGCGACAGGTCGTATTTT. Translating gives CASSQGDRSYF.

This sequence joins TRBV23-1 and TRBJ2-5, with D unresolved. TRBV23-1 is classed as an ORF, of uncertain function. The CDR3 has 13 residues. Between the trimmed V and J ends, which lost 4 bases and 2 bases, there was a span of 8 bases. CDR3 DNA: TGCGCCAGCAGTCTGCTAGGTCAAGAGACCCAGTACTTC. It translates to CASSLLGQETQYF.

This sequence joins TRBV13 and TRBJ2-1, with D possibly matching TRBD2 (5 bases). V shed 1 base and J shed 10 bases, with 5 bases lying between them. CDR1 is PRHDT and CDR2 is FYEKMQ in the germline V gene (reference sequence). The CDR3 is 11 residues long. DNA for the CDR3: TGTGCCAGCAGCTTAGTAGCGGAGCAGTTCTTC. Amino acid sequence: CASSLVAEQFF.

The chain recombines TRBV4-1 with TRBJ1-4; no firm D call. Trimming left V 4 bases short and J 1 base short, with 10 bases between. Germline V gene sequence: CDR1 MGHRA, CDR2 YSYEKL. The CDR3 spans 15 residues. CDR3 protein: CASSLTERTNEKLFF. The CDR3, as DNA: TGCGCCAGCAGCCTTACGGAGAGAACTAATGAAAAACTGTTTTTT.

This clone was seen more than once but under ten times. The rearrangement uses TRBV6-5 and TRBJ2-2, with D possibly being TRBD1 (5 bases). The CDR3 spans 14 residues. From germline, CDR1 is MNHEY and CDR2 SVGAGI. Between the trimmed V and J ends, which lost 5 bases and 6 bases, there was a span of 13 bases. CDR3 nucleotides: TGTGCCAGCAGTCCTAATACAGGCGCCGGGGAGCTGTTTTTT. It encodes CASSPNTGAGELFF.

The V gene is TRBV5-1, the J gene TRBJ1-5; TRBD1 might be the D (5 bases). Germline assignment: CDR1 SGHRS and CDR2 YFSETQ. Trimming shortened V by 0 bases and J by 7 bases, and 14 bases separated the two germline ends. The CDR3 is 15 residues long. CDR3 amino acids: CASSLAGGGGQPQHF. The CDR3 nucleotides read TGCGCCAGCAGCTTGGCCGGGGGAGGAGGACAGCCCCAGCATTTT.

This chain joins TRBV4-1 and TRBJ1-2; perhaps TRBD1 as D (5 bases). CDR3 length: 15 amino acids. Germline lookup yields CDR1 MGHRA and CDR2 YSYEKL. V dropped 0 bases and J dropped 7 bases, with 15 bases sitting between them. The CDR3 region is CASSQEWLQGVGYTF. The CDR3 DNA reads TGCGCCAGCAGCCAAGAGTGGCTACAAGGGGTTGGCTACACCTTC.

This rearrangement joins TRBV19 to TRBJ2-7; 10 nucleotides line up with TRBD1. V dropped 5 bases and J dropped 2; count of bases not matched to a gene: 9. The CDR3 runs to 16 residues. Germline V gives CDR1 LNHDA, CDR2 SQIVND (reference sequence). The CDR3 DNA sequence: TGTGCCAGTAGTGAGCCGGGACAGGGGACCCCCTACGAGCAGTACTTC. The encoded protein is CASSEPGQGTPYEQYF.

CDR3 in amino acids: CASILSTVQLTDTQYF. CDR3 coding DNA: TGTGCCAGCATTTTGTCCACAGTACAACTCACAGATACGCAGTATTTT. V usage is TRBV2 and J usage is TRBJ2-3; D not resolved. Germline lookup yields CDR1 SNHLY and CDR2 FYNNEI. This CDR3 region has 16 residues. The V gene lost 7 bases and the J gene lost 2 bases, with 19 bases spanning the gap.

This chain joins TRBV7-9 and TRBJ2-7, with D possibly matching TRBD1 (6 bases). CDR1 SEHNR and CDR2 FQNEAQ come from the germline V gene (reference sequence). This CDR3 is built from 14 residues. The V and J ends lost 1 base and 2 bases respectively, with 9 bases between them. CDR3 sequence (DNA): TGTGCCAGCAGCTTAGGGGACACTCCCTACGAGCAGTACTTC. Its translation is CASSLGDTPYEQYF.

The chain combines TRBV4-1 with TRBJ1-5; TRBD1 is a possible D gene (5 bases). The V end lost 0 bases, the J end lost 10 bases, and 10 bases lay between the germline ends. This CDR3 has 13 residues. Looked up from germline, CDR1 is MGHRA and CDR2 is YSYEKL. In nucleotides, the CDR3 is TGCGCCAGCAGCCAAGAGTCCAGGGCACCCCAGCATTTT. Protein: CASSQESRAPQHF.

This clone was seen a single time. The genes are TRBV7-2 and TRBJ1-3; 8 positions agree with TRBD1. V lost 2 bases and J lost 7; bases outside the gene matches: 1. Germline CDR1 reads SGHTA; CDR2 reads FQGNSA. CDR3 length equals 13 residues. The CDR3 nucleotides read TGTGCCAGCAGCTTACAGGGGGCGAACACCATATATTTT. Protein product: CASSLQGANTIYF.

J is TRBJ1-6 and V is TRBV4-3; maybe TRBD1 (6 bases). The CDR3 has 16 residues. V was cut by 7 bases and J by 5 bases, with 18 bases left in between. Germline CDR1 and CDR2: LGHNA and YSLEER. The CDR3 DNA sequence: TGCGCCAGCAAGGACAGCCAGGTCCTTCATAATTCACCCCTCCACTTT. This translates into CASKDSQVLHNSPLHF.

The V call is TRBV4-3, the J call TRBJ1-2, with D uncertain. Trimming took off 1 base at V and 8 bases at J, with 8 bases between the two ends. Germline V gene sequence: CDR1 LGHNA, CDR2 YSLEER. The CDR3 sequence is 12 residues long. CDR3 in DNA: TGCGCCAGCAGCCAAGCGGGTAGGGGCTACACCTTC. This encodes CASSQAGRGYTF.

This clone was observed a handful of times. The chain has TRBV7-2 and TRBJ2-5; D perhaps matches TRBD1 (6 bases). The J call may be incorrect, as the DNA end agrees better with TRBJ2-7. Germline assignment: CDR1 SGHTA and CDR2 FQGNSA. The CDR3 extends over 12 amino acids. CDR3 residues: CASSNQGYEQYF. CDR3 nucleotide sequence: TGTGCCAGCAGCAACCAGGGGTACGAGCAGTACTTC.

J is TRBJ2-5 and V is TRBV9, with a possible D match to TRBD1 (5 bases). The end of the DNA is better explained by TRBJ2-7, so the J call may be wrong. CDR3 length: 14 amino acids. Germline CDR1 reads SGDLS; CDR2 reads YYNGEE. The CDR3 DNA reads as TGTGCCAGCAGCGTAGCAAGACAGACGTCCGAGCAGTACTTC. Its translation is CASSVARQTSEQYF.